These 25 T cell receptor beta chains were all obtained from the same sample, sequenced in a study of blood T cell repertoires in COVID-19. Clones were read by immunoSEQ multiplex PCR, and TCRdb kept only the in-frame ones, dropping some. The sample shows fewer than 350,000 clones, 80% to 90% of them seen only once. Sequencing was done on a sample of peripheral blood. Source of these receptors: a woman in her 30s with COVID-19, enrolled during active disease.

The rearrangement links TRBV4-1 to TRBJ2-3, with 11 bases identical to TRBD2. The CDR3 covers 17 residues. Germline V lookup: CDR1 MGHRA, CDR2 YSYEKL. Trimming at V came to 4 bases and at J to 0 bases, leaving 6 bases not matched to a gene. CDR3 DNA sequence: TGCGCCAGCAGCCGGTCGAGGACTAGCGGGAGCACAGATACGCAGTATTTT. This encodes CASSRSRTSGSTDTQYF.

This clone has more than one count but fewer than ten. The chain carries TRBV4-1 and TRBJ1-1; D is perhaps TRBD1 (5 bases). Germline V gene sequence: CDR1 MGHRA, CDR2 YSYEKL. The CDR3 length is 16 residues. V lost 4 bases and J lost 5, with 20 bases in between. The CDR3 loop is CASSLARGGVGTEAFF. The CDR3 DNA sequence: TGCGCCAGCAGCCTAGCGAGGGGAGGGGTAGGAACTGAAGCTTTCTTT.

This chain connects TRBV5-1 to TRBJ2-6; D is unclear. V was trimmed by 1 base and J by 1 base, leaving 3 bases between them. CDR3 length: 14 amino acids. CDR1 and CDR2 (germline): SGHRS, YFSETQ. The CDR3 reads CASSLYSGANVLTF. The CDR3 DNA follows: TGCGCCAGCAGCTTGTATTCTGGGGCCAACGTCCTGACTTTC.

The chain carries TRBV3-1 (or the pseudogene TRBV3-2) and TRBJ2-1; 9 bases match TRBD2. Germline CDR1 and CDR2: LGHDT and YNNKEL (reference sequence). This CDR3 has 15 amino acids. Unmatched junction bases numbered 2, after V lost 2 bases and J lost 3 bases. The CDR3 DNA follows: TGTGCCAGCAGCCAATTTAGCGGGGGCTACAATGAGCAGTTCTTC. It is translated as CASSQFSGGYNEQFF.

This chain uses TRBV18 with TRBJ2-1; 8 bases line up with TRBD2. V lost 6 bases and J lost 5; bases outside the gene matches: 15. The CDR3 covers 17 residues. Germline V gene data show CDR1 as KGHSH and CDR2 as LQKENI. The CDR3 DNA sequence: TGTGCCAGCTCCCTACTTGGACTAGCCTCGAAAAACAATGAGCAGTTCTTC. This codes for CASSLLGLASKNNEQFF. Together with reference TRBV18 and TRBJ2-1, the CDR3 gives the full variable domain: NAGVMQNPRHLVRRRGQEARLRCSPMKGHSHVYWYRQLPEEGLKFMVYLQKENIIDESGMPKERFSAEFPKEGPSILRIQQVVRGDSAAYFCASSLLGLASKNNEQFFGPGTRLTVL.

Comments on this clone: In the same sample, other DNA sequences code for this CDR3. The chain joins TRBV5-1 to TRBJ2-7, with a tentative D call TRBD2 (6 bases). Germline V gene lookup returns CDR1 SGHRS and CDR2 YFSETQ. The CDR3 is 14 residues long. V dropped 0 bases and J dropped 4 bases, with 11 bases sitting between them. CDR3 DNA: TGCGCCAGCAGCTTGGGGGGCGGGACGTACGAGCAGTACTTC. Protein sequence: CASSLGGGTYEQYF.

The chain recombines TRBV6-6 with TRBJ1-5; 7 bases agree with TRBD1. V dropped 6 bases and J dropped 5; count of bases not matched to a gene: 4. Per the germline V gene, CDR1 is MNHNY and CDR2 is SVGAGI (reference sequence). The CDR3 has 13 amino acids. CDR3 bases: TGTGCCAGCAGAGACAGGGATCATCAGCCCCAGCATTTT. It codes for CASRDRDHQPQHF.

This chain connects TRBV5-4 to TRBJ2-7; D perhaps matches TRBD2 (6 bases). Trimming took 4 bases from V and 3 from J, leaving 14 bases between them. Germline values: CDR1 SGHNT, CDR2 YYREEE (reference sequence). This CDR3 has 14 amino acids. The CDR3 DNA is TGTGCCAGCAGCCCCGGGACGGGAGACTACGAGCAGTACTTC. Translation gives CASSPGTGDYEQYF.

J is TRBJ2-3 and V is TRBV6-4; 8 bases match TRBD2. CDR1 is MRHNA and CDR2 is SNTAGT in the germline V gene. After removal of 4 bases from V and 1 base from J, the junction contained 7 bases not matched to a gene. The CDR3 contains 16 residues. The CDR3 protein is CASSVGGGYGTDTQYF. For the CDR3, the DNA is TGTGCCAGCAGTGTCGGGGGGGGATATGGCACAGATACGCAGTATTTT.

The chain is built from TRBV11-2 and TRBJ2-7; the D gene is possibly TRBD2 (6 bases). Trimming took 5 bases from V and 0 from J, leaving 17 bases between them. There are 16 residues in the CDR3. Germline V gene data show CDR1 as SGHAT and CDR2 as FQNNGV. The CDR3, as DNA: TGTGCCAGCAGCCGGGGTGGAGGGGCCACCTCCTACGAGCAGTACTTC. This codes for CASSRGGGATSYEQYF. The full variable domain, with the rest looked up from reference TRBV11-2 and TRBJ2-7, is EAGVAQSPRYKIIEKRQSVAFWCNPISGHATLYWYQQILGQGPKLLIQFQNNGVVDDSQLPKDRFSAERLKGVDSTLKIQPAKLEDSAVYLCASSRGGGATSYEQYFGPGTRLTVT.

The V call is TRBV3-1 (or the pseudogene TRBV3-2), the J call TRBJ1-5; perhaps TRBD1 as D (6 bases). CDR3 size: 15 residues. Germline assignment: CDR1 LGHDT and CDR2 YNNKEL (reference sequence). Trimming left V 4 bases short and J 0 bases short, with 10 bases between. The CDR3 region has the DNA TGTGCCAGCAGCCCGGGACACTATAGCAATCAGCCCCAGCATTTT. This encodes CASSPGHYSNQPQHF.

The V and J genes are TRBV21-1 and TRBJ2-5; the table's D call TRBD1 went unverified against the DNA. TRBV21-1 is a pseudogene. The CDR3 extends over 17 amino acids. This CDR3 reads CASSKDHLVGALETQYF. For the CDR3, the DNA is TGTGCCAGCAGCAAAGACCATCTTGTGGGGGCCCTGGAGACCCAGTACTTC.

The chain couples TRBV10-1 to TRBJ2-3; the D gene is possibly TRBD2 (5 bases). The CDR3 totals 12 residues. CDR1 and CDR2 (germline): WNHNN, SYGVQD (reference sequence). V shed 7 bases and J shed 6 bases, with 11 bases lying between them. The CDR3 protein is CASTVRGDTQYF. As DNA, the CDR3 is TGCGCCAGCACAGTCCGAGGGGATACGCAGTATTTT.

The chain is built from TRBV21-1 and TRBJ1-4; the table's D call TRBD1 went unverified against the DNA. TRBV21-1 is given as a pseudogene. The CDR3 is 15 amino acids. The CDR3 DNA is TGTGCCAGCAGCAAAGGAGCTACAGGGTACGGAAAACTGTTTTTT. The encoded protein is CASSKGATGYGKLFF.

V and J are TRBV23-1 and TRBJ2-2; the match to TRBD2 covers 13 bases. TRBV23-1 carries the ORF label, with uncertain function. The CDR3 consists of 22 residues. J was trimmed by 6 bases and V by 0 bases; bases with no gene match: 19. The CDR3 nucleotides are TGCGCCAGCAGTCAATCGAGTGTGGTTGGACTAGCGGGGGCCCGTCGAGCCGGGGAGCTGTTTTTT. Amino acids: CASSQSSVVGLAGARRAGELFF.

The gene calls are TRBV11-2 and TRBJ1-2; 10 bases are shared with TRBD1. Germline trimming cut 5 bases from V and 5 bases from J; bases unmatched to any gene: 8. This CDR3 contains 15 residues. Germline CDR1 is SGHAT and CDR2 is FQNNGV. CDR3 bases: TGTGCCAGCAGCCCAGACAGGGGGCAGGGATATGGCTACACCTTC. It specifies CASSPDRGQGYGYTF.

The chain is built from TRBV24-1 and TRBJ2-5; 9 nucleotides agree with TRBD1. The CDR3 has 18 amino acids. V shed 9 bases, J shed 5 bases, and the junction held 21 bases outside the gene matches. Germline V CDR1 and CDR2: KGHDR, SFDVKD. Here the CDR3 DNA reads TGTGCCACCGTGTTGAAAAAGGTCCCCTTGACAGGGGGGGAGACCCAGTACTTC. It is translated as CATVLKKVPLTGGETQYF.

The V call is TRBV5-1, the J call TRBJ2-3; 10 bases are a match to TRBD2. Per germline, CDR1 SGHRS and CDR2 YFSETQ. The CDR3 spans 16 residues. The J segment lost 6 bases and the V segment lost 1 base, leaving 8 bases of the junction unmatched. Written as DNA, the CDR3 is TGCGCCAGCAGCTTGAGAGCGGGGGGGAATTCGGATACGCAGTATTTT. Encoded protein: CASSLRAGGNSDTQYF.

This chain connects TRBV6-5 to TRBJ1-2; D is unresolved. V lost 4 bases to trimming and J lost 2 bases, with 11 bases between them. CDR3 size: 14 residues. CDR1 is MNHEY and CDR2 is SVGAGI in the germline V gene. In nucleotides, the CDR3 is TGTGCCAGCAGTTTAGCTCCTCTAAACTATGGCTACACCTTC. Translation: CASSLAPLNYGYTF.

This chain connects TRBV3-1 (or the pseudogene TRBV3-2) to TRBJ2-7, with 9 bases lining up with TRBD1. V gave up 4 bases and J gave up 4 bases; unmatched junction bases: 8. Germline values: CDR1 LGHDT, CDR2 YNNKEL (reference sequence). The CDR3 has 15 residues. The CDR3 loop reads CASSLFPGQGYEQYF. CDR3 bases: TGTGCCAGCAGCCTTTTTCCGGGACAGGGTTACGAGCAGTACTTC.

J is TRBJ2-3 and V is TRBV5-1, with D perhaps TRBD1 (7 bases). The CDR3 totals 15 residues. Germline V gene data show CDR1 as SGHRS and CDR2 as YFSETQ. Trimming removed 2 bases from V and 6 bases from J, with 16 bases in between. The CDR3 DNA reads TGCGCCAGCAGCTTCTGGCAGGGGGGTATGGATACGCAGTATTTT. This encodes CASSFWQGGMDTQYF.

The chain couples TRBV19 to TRBJ1-5; unclear D gene. There are 13 residues in the CDR3. Trimming cost V 7 bases and J 6 bases, with 13 bases left between them. CDR1 is LNHDA and CDR2 is SQIVND in the germline V gene (reference sequence). The CDR3 sequence is CASNLGGSQPQHF. The CDR3, as DNA: TGTGCCAGTAATTTAGGTGGGAGTCAGCCCCAGCATTTT.

This clone appeared a single time. The CDR3 DNA reads TGCGCCAGCAGTGCCGAACTAGCGGGGGGGCAGGAGACCCAGTACTTC. Protein product: CASSAELAGGQETQYF. V and J are TRBV10-2 and TRBJ2-5; 13 bases line up with TRBD2. Losses at the gene ends were 4 bases for V and 5 bases for J; bases not matched to a gene: 7. CDR3 size: 16 residues. CDR1 is WSHSY, CDR2 SAAADI, per germline.

The J gene is TRBJ1-6, the V gene TRBV19; 7 bases line up with TRBD1. CDR1 is LNHDA and CDR2 is SQIVND in the germline V gene (reference sequence). The V segment lost 7 bases and the J segment 7 bases; nucleotides outside the gene matches: 4. The CDR3 spans 13 residues. The CDR3 spells CASNRDRNSPLHF. CDR3 DNA sequence: TGTGCCAGTAACCGGGACAGAAATTCACCCCTCCACTTT.

V is TRBV7-9 and J is TRBJ2-2; no definite D call. Trimming took off 0 bases at V and 2 bases at J, with 4 bases between the two ends. Germline values: CDR1 SEHNR, CDR2 FQNEAQ (reference sequence). This CDR3 is built from 14 residues. The CDR3 loop reads CASSLAYNTGELFF. The CDR3 region has the DNA TGTGCCAGCAGCTTAGCCTACAACACCGGGGAGCTGTTTTTT.